This TCR beta chain appears in the sequencing data of a study of blood T cell repertoires in COVID-19. Study details: The cDNA or gDNA used as material had been derived from T cells, B-cell-depleted T cells, or PBMCs.

Germline CDR1 reads SGHVS; CDR2 reads FQNEAQ. V was pared by 11 bases and J by 4 bases, with 17 bases between. The CDR3 has 13 residues. Only in-frame clones appear in the TCRdb table, and some are missing; sequencing was by immunoSEQ multiplex PCR. The sample contains tens of thousands of clones, approximately 90% of which appear only once. This chain uses TRBV7-8 with TRBJ1-2, with D possibly being TRBD1 (5 bases). Sequenced input: peripheral blood. This sequence was found in a human donor in a cohort sampled during active COVID-19. This chain's CDR3 is CASSVGGSYGYTF. In DNA form, the CDR3 reads TGTGCCTCTTCCGTCGGGGGATCCTATGGCTACACCTTC.